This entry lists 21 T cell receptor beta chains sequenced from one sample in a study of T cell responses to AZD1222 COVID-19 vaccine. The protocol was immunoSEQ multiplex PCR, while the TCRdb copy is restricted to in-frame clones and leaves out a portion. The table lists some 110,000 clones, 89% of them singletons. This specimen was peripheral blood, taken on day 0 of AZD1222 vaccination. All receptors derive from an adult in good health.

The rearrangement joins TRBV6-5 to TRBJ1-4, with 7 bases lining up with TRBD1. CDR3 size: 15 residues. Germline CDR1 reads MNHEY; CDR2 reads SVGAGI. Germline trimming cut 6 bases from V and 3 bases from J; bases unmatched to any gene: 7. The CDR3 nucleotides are TGTGCCAGCAGCCAAACAGGGGATTCTAATGAAAAACTGTTTTTT. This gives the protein CASSQTGDSNEKLFF.

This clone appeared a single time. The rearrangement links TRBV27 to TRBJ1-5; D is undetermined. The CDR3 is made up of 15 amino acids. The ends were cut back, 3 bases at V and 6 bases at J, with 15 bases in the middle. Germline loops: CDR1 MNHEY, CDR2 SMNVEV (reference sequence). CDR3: CASSFSGLEGQPQHF. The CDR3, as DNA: TGTGCCAGCAGTTTTTCTGGGTTGGAAGGTCAGCCCCAGCATTTT.

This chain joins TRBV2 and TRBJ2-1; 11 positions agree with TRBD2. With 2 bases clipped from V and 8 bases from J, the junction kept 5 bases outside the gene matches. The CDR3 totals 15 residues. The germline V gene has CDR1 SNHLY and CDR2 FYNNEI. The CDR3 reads CASSELTSGGDEQFF. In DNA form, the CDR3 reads TGTGCCAGCAGTGAATTAACTAGCGGGGGAGATGAGCAGTTCTTC.

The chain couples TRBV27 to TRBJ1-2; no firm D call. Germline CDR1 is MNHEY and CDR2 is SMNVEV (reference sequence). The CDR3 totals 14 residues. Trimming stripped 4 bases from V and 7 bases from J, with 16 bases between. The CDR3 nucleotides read TGTGCCAGCAGTTCCCCCACAATGTTCGGTGGCTACACCTTC. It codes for CASSSPTMFGGYTF.

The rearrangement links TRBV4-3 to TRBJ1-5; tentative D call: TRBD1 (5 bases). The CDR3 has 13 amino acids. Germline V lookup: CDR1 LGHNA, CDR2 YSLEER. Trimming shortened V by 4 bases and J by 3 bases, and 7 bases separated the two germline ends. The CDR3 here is CASSRGDNQPQHF. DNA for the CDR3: TGCGCCAGCAGCCGGGGGGACAATCAGCCCCAGCATTTT.

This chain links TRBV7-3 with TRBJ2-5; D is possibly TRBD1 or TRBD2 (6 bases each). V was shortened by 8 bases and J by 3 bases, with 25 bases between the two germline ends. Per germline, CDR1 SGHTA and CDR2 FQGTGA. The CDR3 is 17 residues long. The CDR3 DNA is TGTGCCAGCCGGAGGGGGTGGGAAAAGAGTGGGGAAGAGACCCAGTACTTC. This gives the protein CASRRGWEKSGEETQYF.

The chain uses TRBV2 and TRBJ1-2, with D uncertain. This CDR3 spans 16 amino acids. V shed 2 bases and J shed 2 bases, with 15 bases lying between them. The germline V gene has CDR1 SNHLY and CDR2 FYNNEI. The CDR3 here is CASSEFSGRSNYGYTF. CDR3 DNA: TGTGCCAGCAGTGAATTTTCAGGCAGGTCGAACTATGGCTACACCTTC. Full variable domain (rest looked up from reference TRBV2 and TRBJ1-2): EPEVTQTPSHQVTQMGQEVILRCVPISNHLYFYWYRQILGQKVEFLVSFYNNEISEKSEIFDDQFSVERPDGSNFTLKIRSTKLEDSAMYFCASSEFSGRSNYGYTFGSGTRLTVV.

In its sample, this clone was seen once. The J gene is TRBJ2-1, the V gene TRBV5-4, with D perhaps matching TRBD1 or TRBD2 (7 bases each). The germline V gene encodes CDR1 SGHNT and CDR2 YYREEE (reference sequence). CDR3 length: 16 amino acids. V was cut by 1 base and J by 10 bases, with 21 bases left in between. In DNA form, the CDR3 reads TGTGCCAGCAGCTTGAGTGGCAGCGGGACAGACAGGGAGCAGTTCTTC. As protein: CASSLSGSGTDREQFF. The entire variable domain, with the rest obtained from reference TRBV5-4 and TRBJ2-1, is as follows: ETGVTQSPTHLIKTRGQQVTLRCSSQSGHNTVSWYQQALGQGPQFIFQYYREEENGRGNFPPRFSGLQFPNYSSELNVNALELDDSALYLCASSLSGSGTDREQFFGPGTRLTVL.

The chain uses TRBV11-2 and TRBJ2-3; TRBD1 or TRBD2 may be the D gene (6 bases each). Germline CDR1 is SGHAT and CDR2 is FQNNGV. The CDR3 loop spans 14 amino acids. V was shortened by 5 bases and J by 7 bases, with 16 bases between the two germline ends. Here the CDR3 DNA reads TGTGCCAGCAGCCTCAGGGGCGGGACGAATACGCAGTATTTT. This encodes CASSLRGGTNTQYF.

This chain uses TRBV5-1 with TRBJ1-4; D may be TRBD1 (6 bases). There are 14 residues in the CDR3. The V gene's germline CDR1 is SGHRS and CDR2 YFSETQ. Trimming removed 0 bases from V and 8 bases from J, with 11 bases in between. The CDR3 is CASSLGQGMEKLFF. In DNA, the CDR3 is TGCGCCAGCAGCTTGGGGCAGGGGATGGAAAAACTGTTTTTT.

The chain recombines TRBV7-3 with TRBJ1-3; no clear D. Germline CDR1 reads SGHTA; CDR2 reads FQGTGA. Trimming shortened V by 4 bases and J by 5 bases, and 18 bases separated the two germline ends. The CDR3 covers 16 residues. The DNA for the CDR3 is TGTGCCAGCAGCTCAAATACTAGGGTTTCAAGAAACACCATATATTTT. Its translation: CASSSNTRVSRNTIYF.

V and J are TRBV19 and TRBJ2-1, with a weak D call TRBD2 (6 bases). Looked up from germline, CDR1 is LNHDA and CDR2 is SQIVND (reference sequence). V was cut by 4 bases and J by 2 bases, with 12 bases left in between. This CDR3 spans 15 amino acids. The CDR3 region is CASSRDWAPYNEQFF. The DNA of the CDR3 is TGTGCCAGTAGTAGGGACTGGGCCCCCTACAATGAGCAGTTCTTC.

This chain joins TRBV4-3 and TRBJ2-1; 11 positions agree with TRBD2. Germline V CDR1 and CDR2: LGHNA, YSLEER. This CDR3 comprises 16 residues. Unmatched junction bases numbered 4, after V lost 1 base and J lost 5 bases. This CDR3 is CASSQGLAGGNNEQFF. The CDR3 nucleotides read TGCGCCAGCAGCCAAGGGCTAGCGGGGGGAAACAATGAGCAGTTCTTC.

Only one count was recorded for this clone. This chain's CDR3 is CASSLPIRTGGDTGELFF. In DNA form, the CDR3 reads TGTGCCAGCAGCCTCCCTATTAGGACAGGGGGCGATACCGGGGAGCTGTTTTTT. The chain is built from TRBV7-9 and TRBJ2-2, with 11 bases identical to TRBD1. This CDR3 region has 18 residues. Germline CDR1 is SEHNR and CDR2 is FQNEAQ (reference sequence). V shed 5 bases and J 5 bases; nucleotides not matched to a gene: 13.

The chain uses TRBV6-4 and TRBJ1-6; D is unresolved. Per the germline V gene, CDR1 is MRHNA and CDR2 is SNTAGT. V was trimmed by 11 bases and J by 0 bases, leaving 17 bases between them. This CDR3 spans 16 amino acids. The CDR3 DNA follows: TGTGCCGGACGGACGGCCAGGAGCTCCTATAATTCACCCCTCCACTTT. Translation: CAGRTARSSYNSPLHF.

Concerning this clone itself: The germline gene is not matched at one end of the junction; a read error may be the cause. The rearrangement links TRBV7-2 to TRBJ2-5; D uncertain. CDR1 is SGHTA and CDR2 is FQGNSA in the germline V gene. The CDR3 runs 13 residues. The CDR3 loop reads CASSLGIQGTQYF. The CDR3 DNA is TGTGCCAGCAGCTTGGGGATCCAAGGGACCCAGTACTTC.

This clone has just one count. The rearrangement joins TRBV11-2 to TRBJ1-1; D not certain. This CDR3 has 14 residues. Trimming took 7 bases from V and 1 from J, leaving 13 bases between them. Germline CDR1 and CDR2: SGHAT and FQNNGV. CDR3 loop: CASTRTVANTEAFF. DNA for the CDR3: TGTGCCAGCACCCGGACGGTGGCGAACACTGAAGCTTTCTTT.

CDR3 sequence (DNA): TGTGCCAGCAACTCCCCGGGAGGGTTTGGCAATCAGCCCCAGCATTTT. Amino acids: CASNSPGGFGNQPQHF. The chain uses TRBV28 and TRBJ1-5; D is uncertain. Germline CDR1 is MDHEN and CDR2 is SYDVKM. The CDR3 covers 16 residues. Trimming cost V 7 bases and J 2 bases, with 18 bases left between them. Supplemented by reference TRBV28 and TRBJ1-5, the full variable domain reads DVKVTQSSRYLVKRTGEKVFLECVQDMDHENMFWYRQDPGLGLRLIYFSYDVKMKEKGDIPEGYSVSREKKERFSLILESASTNQTSMYLCASNSPGGFGNQPQHFGDGTRLSIL.

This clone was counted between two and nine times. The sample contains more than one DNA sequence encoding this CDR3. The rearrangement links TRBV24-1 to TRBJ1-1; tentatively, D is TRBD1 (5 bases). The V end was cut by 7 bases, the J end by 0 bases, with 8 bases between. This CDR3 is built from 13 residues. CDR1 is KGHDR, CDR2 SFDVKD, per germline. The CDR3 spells CATSGGMNTEAFF. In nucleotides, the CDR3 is TGTGCCACCAGCGGGGGGATGAACACTGAAGCTTTCTTT.

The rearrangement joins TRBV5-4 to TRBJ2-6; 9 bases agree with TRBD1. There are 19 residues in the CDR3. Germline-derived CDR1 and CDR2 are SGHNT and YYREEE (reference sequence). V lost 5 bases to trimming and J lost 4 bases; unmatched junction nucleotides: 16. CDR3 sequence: CASRPSPGQGLGGANVLTF. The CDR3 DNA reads TGTGCCAGCAGACCTTCCCCGGGACAGGGCCTCGGGGGGGCCAACGTCCTGACTTTC.

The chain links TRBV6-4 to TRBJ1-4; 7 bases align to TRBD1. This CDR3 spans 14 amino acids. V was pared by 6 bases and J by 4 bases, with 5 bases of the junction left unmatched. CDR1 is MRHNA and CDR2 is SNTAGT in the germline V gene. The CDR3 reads CASSRDRDNEKLFF. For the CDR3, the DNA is TGTGCCAGCAGCCGAGACAGGGATAATGAAAAACTGTTTTTT.